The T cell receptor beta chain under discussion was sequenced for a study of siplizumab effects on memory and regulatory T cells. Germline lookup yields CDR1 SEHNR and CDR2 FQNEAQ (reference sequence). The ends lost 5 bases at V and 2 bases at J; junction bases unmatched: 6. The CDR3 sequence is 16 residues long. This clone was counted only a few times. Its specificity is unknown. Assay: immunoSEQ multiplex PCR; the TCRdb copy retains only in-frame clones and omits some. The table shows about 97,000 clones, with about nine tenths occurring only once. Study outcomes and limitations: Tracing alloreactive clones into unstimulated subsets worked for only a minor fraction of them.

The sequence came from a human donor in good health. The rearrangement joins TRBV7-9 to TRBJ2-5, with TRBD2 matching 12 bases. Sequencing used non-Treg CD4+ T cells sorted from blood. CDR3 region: CASSILAGGQQETQYF. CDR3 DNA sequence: TGTGCCAGCAGCATTCTAGCGGGAGGGCAACAAGAGACCCAGTACTTC.